The 10 T cell receptor beta chains below all came from one sample that was sequenced in a study of T cells in Graves' hyperthyroidism and ophthalmopathy. RNA transcripts served as the template for amplifying TCR beta CDR3 regions. The TCR CDR3 first-round RT-PCR relied on the HTBI primer set. TCRdb re-derived calls from the multiplex PCR reads in MiXCR, one entry per CDR3 protein. The data contain 500,000 or so distinct CDR3 sequences, about 16% of them singletons. Sequencing was carried out using blood. These receptors originate from a woman aged 25 to 45 with Graves' ophthalmopathy.

The sample holds many counts of this clonotype. This sequence joins TRBV20-1 and TRBJ2-7; weak D call: TRBD2 (5 bases). V was trimmed by 3 bases and J by 4 bases, leaving 19 bases between them. Germline V gene lookup returns CDR1 DFQATT and CDR2 SNEGSKA (reference sequence). This CDR3 is built from 15 residues. In DNA form, the CDR3 reads TGCAGTGCTAGCTTTCCACTAGGCCAAGGTTACGAGCAGTACTTC. It is translated as CSASFPLGQGYEQYF.

This clonotype was seen only a few times. The chain employs TRBV7-9 and TRBJ2-7, with 7 bases fitting TRBD1. The CDR3 spans 14 residues. V lost 5 bases, J lost 2 bases, and 6 bases stayed unmatched. From germline, CDR1 is SEHNR and CDR2 FQNEAQ (reference sequence). The CDR3 region has the DNA TGTGCCAGCAGCATCACGACAGGGCCCTACGAGCAGTACTTC. Protein: CASSITTGPYEQYF.

At least ten counts were recorded for this clonotype. The rearrangement joins TRBV11-1 to TRBJ2-1; TRBD2 matches at 7 bases. The CDR3 totals 16 residues. Trimming took 4 bases from V and 2 from J; bases not matched to a gene: 8. Germline CDR1 is SGHAT and CDR2 is FQDESV (reference sequence). As DNA, the CDR3 is TGTGCCAGCAGCTCTCAGACTAGCCCTCCCTACAATGAGCAGTTCTTC. Its protein product is CASSSQTSPPYNEQFF.

This clonotype was counted at least ten times. The chain is built from TRBV5-1 and TRBJ2-7, with 7 bases fitting TRBD1. The length of the CDR3 is 17 residues. Germline V lookup: CDR1 SGHRS, CDR2 YFSETQ. Trimming removed 4 bases from V and 0 bases from J; junction bases left unmatched: 13. Here the CDR3 DNA reads TGCGCCAGCAGCCGACTTTCCACAGGGGCGAACTCCTACGAGCAGTACTTC. Its translation: CASSRLSTGANSYEQYF.

This chain uses TRBV15 with TRBJ2-3; D uncertain. The germline gives CDR1 LNHNV, CDR2 YYDKDF (reference sequence). V was trimmed by 0 bases and J by 7 bases, leaving 5 bases between them. The CDR3 consists of 12 residues. Written as DNA, the CDR3 is TGTGCCACCAGCAGAGAGGCATATACGCAGTATTTT. This codes for CATSREAYTQYF.

This clonotype was picked up many times. The rearrangement joins TRBV2 to TRBJ2-1; D unclear. The CDR3 is 15 amino acids. Germline CDR1 SNHLY, CDR2 FYNNEI. Trimming stripped 3 bases from V and 4 bases from J, with 13 bases between. The DNA of the CDR3 is TGTGCCAGCAGTGAGAGTCAGGTGGGTTACAATGAGCAGTTCTTC. Protein: CASSESQVGYNEQFF.

The CDR3 reads CASSRNPGLLTGELFF. The CDR3 region has the DNA TGTGCCAGCAGCCGGAACCCGGGACTTTTAACCGGGGAGCTGTTTTTT. V and J are TRBV7-9 and TRBJ2-2, with D perhaps TRBD2 (6 bases). CDR1 and CDR2 from the germline V gene are SEHNR and FQNEAQ (reference sequence). V lost 5 bases and J lost 5, with 18 bases in between. This CDR3 comprises 16 residues.

V usage is TRBV4-3 and J usage is TRBJ2-6; D unclear. V dropped 3 bases and J dropped 4 bases, with 4 bases sitting between them. The CDR3 consists of 13 residues. Germline V CDR1 and CDR2: LGHNA, YSLEER. The CDR3 is CASSQAGANVLTF. As DNA, the CDR3 is TGCGCCAGCAGCCAGGCGGGGGCCAACGTCCTGACTTTC.

This clonotype was found a few times. V and J are TRBV4-3 and TRBJ2-1; weak D call: TRBD2 (6 bases). Germline CDR1 reads LGHNA; CDR2 reads YSLEER. This CDR3 has 18 residues. Deletions cut 0 bases from V and 8 bases from J, with 23 bases between. Written as DNA, the CDR3 is TGCGCCAGCAGCCAAGAGACGGCCGGGAGTTCCCTACCTGATGAGCAGTTCTTC. It is translated as CASSQETAGSSLPDEQFF.

This clonotype was seen at least ten times. The chain carries TRBV7-2 and TRBJ2-3; possibly TRBD1 or TRBD2 for D (6 bases each). This CDR3 region has 13 residues. The germline gives CDR1 SGHTA, CDR2 FQGNSA. V lost 5 bases, J lost 13 bases, and 19 bases lay in between. The CDR3 reads CASSLGGNPREYF. The CDR3 DNA reads TGTGCCAGCAGCCTAGGGGGGAACCCCCGGGAGTATTTT. Supplemented by reference TRBV7-2 and TRBJ2-3, the full variable domain reads GAGVSQSPSNKVTEKGKDVELRCDPISGHTALYWYRQSLGQGLEFLIYFQGNSAPDKSGLPSDRFSAERTGGSVSTLTIQRTQQEDSAVYLCASSLGGNPREYFGPGTRLTVL.